Below are 18 T cell receptor beta chains sequenced from a single sample in a study of blood T cell repertoires in COVID-19. The data were produced by immunoSEQ multiplex PCR, yet TCRdb's version contains in-frame clones alone and is incomplete. The table lists 240,000 or so clones, approximately 86% of them singletons, with 6% to 9% in the top ten. Sequencing was performed on peripheral blood. All receptors derive from a woman in her seventies with active or convalescent COVID-19.

The chain combines TRBV6-5 with TRBJ2-5, with D possibly matching TRBD2 (7 bases). Germline V gene lookup returns CDR1 MNHEY and CDR2 SVGAGI. V shed 7 bases and J shed 4 bases, with 13 bases lying between them. The CDR3 has 13 residues. As DNA, the CDR3 is TGTGCCAGCATTCTCGCGGGGGCAGAGACCCAGTACTTC. This codes for CASILAGAETQYF.

This chain's CDR3 is CASNSGDYGYTF. The CDR3 DNA sequence: TGTGCCAGTAATTCAGGTGATTATGGCTACACCTTC. The genes are TRBV19 and TRBJ1-2, with unresolved D. Trimming pared 7 bases from V and 5 bases from J, leaving 11 bases between. The CDR3 extends over 12 amino acids. CDR1 and CDR2 (germline): LNHDA, SQIVND (reference sequence).

V is TRBV7-9 and J is TRBJ1-6; unclear D gene. V was pared by 6 bases and J by 1 base, with 10 bases between. The CDR3 contains 15 residues. Germline loops: CDR1 SEHNR, CDR2 FQNEAQ (reference sequence). CDR3 region: CASSPTGSYNSPLHF. The DNA of the CDR3 is TGTGCCAGCAGTCCTACGGGGTCCTATAATTCACCCCTCCACTTT.

The rearrangement joins TRBV27 to TRBJ1-5; 7 nucleotides agree with TRBD1. The ends lost 6 bases at V and 7 bases at J; junction bases unmatched: 6. This CDR3 comprises 13 residues. The germline V gene encodes CDR1 MNHEY and CDR2 SMNVEV (reference sequence). The CDR3 sequence: CASSHDREQPQHF. The CDR3 DNA follows: TGTGCCAGCAGCCATGACAGGGAACAGCCCCAGCATTTT.

The chain couples TRBV14 to TRBJ1-1; 9 bases agree with TRBD1. The V gene end was trimmed by 5 bases and the J gene end by 4 bases; junction bases not matched to a gene: 5. This CDR3 is 14 amino acids long. Germline values: CDR1 SGHDN, CDR2 FVKESK. CDR3 residues: CASSLGTGSTEAFF. CDR3 DNA: TGTGCCAGCAGCTTAGGGACAGGGAGCACTGAAGCTTTCTTT.

The V and J genes are TRBV29-1 and TRBJ1-1, with 8 bases aligning to TRBD1. The CDR3 contains 15 residues. V dropped 6 bases and J dropped 1; count of bases not matched to a gene: 10. In germline, CDR1 is SQVTM, CDR2 ANQGSEA. The CDR3 DNA reads TGCAGCGTCGGTGGACGGGACAGGCGGAACACTGAAGCTTTCTTT. Its protein is CSVGGRDRRNTEAFF.

This chain uses TRBV2 with TRBJ2-1, with unresolved D. Germline-derived CDR1 and CDR2 are SNHLY and FYNNEI. The CDR3 is 15 residues long. V lost 4 bases to trimming and J lost 1 base, with 11 bases between them. Written as DNA, the CDR3 is TGTGCCAGCAGTGGAGGTGGCCGTTCCTACAATGAGCAGTTCTTC. Residues: CASSGGGRSYNEQFF.

The chain is built from TRBV7-3 and TRBJ2-2, with D perhaps matching TRBD1 (5 bases). CDR1 is SGHTA, CDR2 FQGTGA, per germline. Deletions cut 5 bases from V and 1 base from J, with 32 bases between. CDR3 length equals 22 residues. The chain's CDR3 is CASSRPRPTDPRKELNTGELFF. In DNA, the CDR3 is TGTGCCAGCAGCCGCCCCCGACCGACAGACCCGAGGAAGGAGCTGAACACCGGGGAGCTGTTTTTT.

The rearrangement joins TRBV10-3 to TRBJ1-5; possible D gene TRBD1, 6 bases. Trimming stripped 3 bases from V and 7 bases from J, with 13 bases between. This CDR3 has 14 residues. The V gene's germline CDR1 is ENHRY and CDR2 SYGVKD. The DNA for the CDR3 is TGTGCCATCAGTGACAGTTACAGGGACCAGCCCCAGCATTTT. Translated, it gives CAISDSYRDQPQHF.

The J gene is TRBJ1-1, the V gene TRBV28; 7 bases match TRBD1. From germline, CDR1 is MDHEN and CDR2 SYDVKM. V trimming: 11 bases; J trimming: 0 bases; junction bases outside the gene matches: 6. The CDR3 is 13 amino acids. In DNA form, the CDR3 reads TGTGCCTCACGGGGACAGATGAACACTGAAGCTTTCTTT. Amino acid sequence: CASRGQMNTEAFF.

This chain joins TRBV29-1 and TRBJ2-1; the match to TRBD1 covers 7 bases. CDR3 size: 14 residues. Germline V CDR1 and CDR2: SQVTM, ANQGSEA. Trimming cost V 6 bases and J 1 base; bases outside gene matches: 6. The CDR3 nucleotides read TGCAGCGTCCGGGGCAGGGGGTCCTACAATGAGCAGTTCTTC. Its protein is CSVRGRGSYNEQFF.

The table lists this clone with a count of one. This sequence joins TRBV12-5 and TRBJ1-1; D unclear. Per the germline V gene, CDR1 is LGHNT and CDR2 is FRNRAP. Trimming took off 0 bases at V and 3 bases at J, with 20 bases between the two ends. This CDR3 contains 18 residues. This chain's CDR3 is CASGLVGSGVPRDTEAFF. The DNA of the CDR3 is TGTGCTAGTGGTTTGGTCGGTAGCGGGGTCCCTAGAGACACTGAAGCTTTCTTT.

The chain employs TRBV5-1 and TRBJ1-4; no clear D gene. Germline lookup yields CDR1 SGHRS and CDR2 YFSETQ. The CDR3 totals 17 residues. Trimming shortened V by 1 base and J by 0 bases, and 13 bases separated the two germline ends. The CDR3 DNA reads TGCGCCAGCAGCTTGCACCCGGGATCTGCAACTAATGAAAAACTGTTTTTT. It specifies CASSLHPGSATNEKLFF.

The sample holds one count of this clone. The V gene is TRBV9, the J gene TRBJ1-3; D might be TRBD1 (6 bases). CDR1 is SGDLS and CDR2 is YYNGEE in the germline V gene. The CDR3 is 14 residues long. Trimming pared 1 base from V and 2 bases from J, leaving 7 bases between. CDR3 amino acids: CASSVQGPGNTIYF. The CDR3 region has the DNA TGTGCCAGCAGCGTACAGGGGCCTGGAAACACCATATATTTT.

V usage is TRBV11-2 and J usage is TRBJ2-1; 10 nucleotides line up with TRBD2. Per the germline V gene, CDR1 is SGHAT and CDR2 is FQNNGV. After removal of 5 bases from V and 4 bases from J, the junction contained 5 bases not matched to a gene. The CDR3 consists of 15 residues. CDR3 residues: CASSLERGGYNEQFF. CDR3 DNA sequence: TGTGCCAGCAGCCTCGAGCGGGGGGGTTACAATGAGCAGTTCTTC.

Remarks on this clone: This same CDR3 is encoded by further DNA sequences in the sample. This sequence joins TRBV3-1 (or the pseudogene TRBV3-2) and TRBJ2-5, with D hard to call. The V gene lost 3 bases and the J gene lost 5 bases, with 10 bases spanning the gap. The length of the CDR3 is 13 residues. CDR1 and CDR2 (germline): LGHDT, YNNKEL (reference sequence). The CDR3 DNA reads TGTGCCAGCAGCCAGTTCCCCGGGGAGACCCAGTACTTC. It translates to CASSQFPGETQYF.

The CDR3 nucleotides are TGTGCCAGCAGCCAATCCCGTTTTAGCACAGATACGCAGTATTTT. Translated: CASSQSRFSTDTQYF. The chain has TRBV3-1 (or the pseudogene TRBV3-2) and TRBJ2-3; D call uncertain. The CDR3 covers 15 residues. V was shortened by 2 bases and J by 0 bases, with 9 bases between the two germline ends. Germline V lookup: CDR1 LGHDT, CDR2 YNNKEL (reference sequence).

J is TRBJ2-4 and V is TRBV14; TRBD1 agrees at 12 bases. Germline loops: CDR1 SGHDN, CDR2 FVKESK. The CDR3 has 16 residues. J gave up 7 bases and V 0 bases, and 4 bases lay outside the gene matches. In nucleotides, the CDR3 is TGTGCCAGCAGCCAAGACGGAGGGACAGGGGGCAACATTCAGTACTTC. As protein: CASSQDGGTGGNIQYF.